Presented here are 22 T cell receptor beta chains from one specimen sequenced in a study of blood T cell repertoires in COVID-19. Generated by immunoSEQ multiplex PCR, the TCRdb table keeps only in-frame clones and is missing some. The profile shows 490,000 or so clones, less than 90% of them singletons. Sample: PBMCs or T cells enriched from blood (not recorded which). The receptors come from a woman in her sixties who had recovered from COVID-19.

The CDR3 is CASSTTGYEQYV. CDR3 bases: TGTGCCAGCAGTACGACAGGTTACGAGCAGTACGTC. This chain connects TRBV2 to TRBJ2-7; D possibly corresponds to TRBD1 (6 bases). V gave up 5 bases and J gave up 4 bases, with 9 bases separating them. The CDR3 extends over 12 amino acids. CDR1 is SNHLY, CDR2 FYNNEI, per germline.

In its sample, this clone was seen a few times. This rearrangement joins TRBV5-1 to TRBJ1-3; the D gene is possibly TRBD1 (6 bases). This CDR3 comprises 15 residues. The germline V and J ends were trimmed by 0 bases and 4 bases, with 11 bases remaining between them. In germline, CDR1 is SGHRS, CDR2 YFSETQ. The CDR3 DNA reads TGCGCCAGCAGCTTGGCCGGTGACAGGGGAAACACCATATATTTT. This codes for CASSLAGDRGNTIYF.

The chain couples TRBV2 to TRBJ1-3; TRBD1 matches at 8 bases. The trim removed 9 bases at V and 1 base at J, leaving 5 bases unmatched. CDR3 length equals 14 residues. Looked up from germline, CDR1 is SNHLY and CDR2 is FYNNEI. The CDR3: CARVDRASGNTIYF. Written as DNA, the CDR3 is TGTGCCAGGGTGGACAGGGCGTCTGGAAACACCATATATTTT.

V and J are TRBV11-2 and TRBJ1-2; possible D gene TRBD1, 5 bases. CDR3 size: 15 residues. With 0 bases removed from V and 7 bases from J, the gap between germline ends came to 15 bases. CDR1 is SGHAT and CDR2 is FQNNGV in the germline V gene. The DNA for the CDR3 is TGTGCCAGCAGCTTAGATCTCGATCAGGGTATTGGCTACACCTTC. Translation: CASSLDLDQGIGYTF.

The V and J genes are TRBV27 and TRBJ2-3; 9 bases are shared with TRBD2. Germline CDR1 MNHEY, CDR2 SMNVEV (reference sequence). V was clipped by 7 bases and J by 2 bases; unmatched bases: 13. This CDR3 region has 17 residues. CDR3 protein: CASTLKGGGGYTDTQYF. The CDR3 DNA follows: TGTGCCAGCACTCTTAAGGGCGGGGGGGGCTACACAGATACGCAGTATTTT.

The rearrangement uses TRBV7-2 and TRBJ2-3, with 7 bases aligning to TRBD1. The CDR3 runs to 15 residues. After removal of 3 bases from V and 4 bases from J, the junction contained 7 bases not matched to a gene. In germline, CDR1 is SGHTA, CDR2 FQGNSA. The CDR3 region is CASSLGGTDADTQYF. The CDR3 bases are TGTGCCAGCAGCTTGGGTGGGACAGACGCAGATACGCAGTATTTT.

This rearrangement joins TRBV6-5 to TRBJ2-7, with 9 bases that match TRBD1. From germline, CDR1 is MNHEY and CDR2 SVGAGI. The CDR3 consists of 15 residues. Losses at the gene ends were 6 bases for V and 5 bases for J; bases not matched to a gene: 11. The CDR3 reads CASRVPGQGLHEQYF. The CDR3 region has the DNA TGTGCCAGCAGGGTACCGGGACAGGGTCTCCACGAGCAGTACTTC.

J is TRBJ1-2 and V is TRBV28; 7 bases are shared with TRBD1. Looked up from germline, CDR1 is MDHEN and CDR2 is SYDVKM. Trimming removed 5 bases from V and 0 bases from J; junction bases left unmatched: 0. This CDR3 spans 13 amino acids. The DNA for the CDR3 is TGTGCCAGCAGTACAGGGGCTAACTATGGCTACACCTTC. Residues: CASSTGANYGYTF.

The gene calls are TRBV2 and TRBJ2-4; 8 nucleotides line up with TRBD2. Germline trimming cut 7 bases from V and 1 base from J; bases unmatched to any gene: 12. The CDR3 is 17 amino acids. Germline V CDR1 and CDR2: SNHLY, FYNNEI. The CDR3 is CASTPPGGVVAKNIQYF. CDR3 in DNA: TGTGCCAGCACTCCACCCGGGGGGGTGGTTGCCAAAAACATTCAGTACTTC.

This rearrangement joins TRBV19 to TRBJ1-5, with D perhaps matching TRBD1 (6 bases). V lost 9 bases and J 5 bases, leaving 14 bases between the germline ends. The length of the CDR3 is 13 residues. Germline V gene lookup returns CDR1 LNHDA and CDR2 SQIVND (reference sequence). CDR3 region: CASGGGAYQPQHF. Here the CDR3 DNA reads TGTGCCAGCGGAGGGGGGGCATATCAGCCCCAGCATTTT.

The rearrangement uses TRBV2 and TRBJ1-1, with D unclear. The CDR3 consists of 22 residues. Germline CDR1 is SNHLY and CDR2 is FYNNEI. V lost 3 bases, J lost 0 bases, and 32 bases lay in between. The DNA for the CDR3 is TGTGCCAGCAGTGACAATATTATTTGGGCAGGTCCGGCTGGTGGCATGAACACTGAAGCTTTCTTT. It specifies CASSDNIIWAGPAGGMNTEAFF.

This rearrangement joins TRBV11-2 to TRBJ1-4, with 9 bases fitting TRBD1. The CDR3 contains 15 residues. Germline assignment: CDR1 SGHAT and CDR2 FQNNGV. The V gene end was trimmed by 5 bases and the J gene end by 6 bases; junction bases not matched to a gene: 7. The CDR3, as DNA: TGTGCCAGCAGCAGGGGACAGGGATTGTATGAAAAACTGTTTTTT. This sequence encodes CASSRGQGLYEKLFF.

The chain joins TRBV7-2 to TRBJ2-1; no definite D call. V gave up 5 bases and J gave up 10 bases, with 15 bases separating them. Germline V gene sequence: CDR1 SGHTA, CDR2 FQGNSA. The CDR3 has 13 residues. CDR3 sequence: CASSPGTRREQFF. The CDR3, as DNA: TGTGCCAGCAGCCCCGGAACCCGCAGGGAGCAGTTCTTC.

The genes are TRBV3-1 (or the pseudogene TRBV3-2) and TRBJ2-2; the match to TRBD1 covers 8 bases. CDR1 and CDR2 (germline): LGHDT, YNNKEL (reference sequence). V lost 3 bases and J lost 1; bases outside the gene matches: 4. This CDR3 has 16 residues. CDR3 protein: CASSHSGTGNTGELFF. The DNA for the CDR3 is TGTGCCAGCAGCCACTCCGGGACAGGGAACACCGGGGAGCTGTTTTTT.

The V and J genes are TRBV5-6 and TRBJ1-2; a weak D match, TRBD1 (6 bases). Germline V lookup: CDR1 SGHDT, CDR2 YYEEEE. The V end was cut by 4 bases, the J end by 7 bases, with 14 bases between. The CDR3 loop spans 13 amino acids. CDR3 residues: CASSVNTGSGYTF. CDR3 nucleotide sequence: TGTGCCAGCAGCGTGAATACAGGGAGTGGCTACACCTTC.

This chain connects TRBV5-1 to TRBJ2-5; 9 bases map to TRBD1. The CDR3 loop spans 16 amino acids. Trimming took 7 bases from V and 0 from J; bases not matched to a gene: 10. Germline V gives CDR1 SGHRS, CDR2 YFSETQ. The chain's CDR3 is CASHGQGSTYQETQYF. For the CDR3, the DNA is TGCGCCAGCCACGGACAGGGGTCGACGTACCAAGAGACCCAGTACTTC. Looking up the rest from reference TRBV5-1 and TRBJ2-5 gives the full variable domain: KAGVTQTPRYLIKTRGQQVTLSCSPISGHRSVSWYQQTPGQGLQFLFEYFSETQRNKGNFPGRFSGRQFSNSRSEMNVSTLELGDSALYLCASHGQGSTYQETQYFGPGTRLLVL.

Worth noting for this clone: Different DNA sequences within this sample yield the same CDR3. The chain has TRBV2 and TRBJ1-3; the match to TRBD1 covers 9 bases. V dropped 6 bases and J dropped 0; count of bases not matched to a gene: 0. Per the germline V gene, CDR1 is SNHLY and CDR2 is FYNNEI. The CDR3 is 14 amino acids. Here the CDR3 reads CASRGQGSGNTIYF. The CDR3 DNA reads TGTGCCAGCAGGGGACAGGGCTCTGGAAACACCATATATTTT.

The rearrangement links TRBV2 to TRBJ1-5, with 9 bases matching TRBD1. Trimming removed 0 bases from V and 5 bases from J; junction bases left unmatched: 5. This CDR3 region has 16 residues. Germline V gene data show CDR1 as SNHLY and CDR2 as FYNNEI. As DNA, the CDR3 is TGTGCCAGCAGTGAAGCGCTAGGACAGGGGTATCAGCCCCAGCATTTT. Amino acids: CASSEALGQGYQPQHF.

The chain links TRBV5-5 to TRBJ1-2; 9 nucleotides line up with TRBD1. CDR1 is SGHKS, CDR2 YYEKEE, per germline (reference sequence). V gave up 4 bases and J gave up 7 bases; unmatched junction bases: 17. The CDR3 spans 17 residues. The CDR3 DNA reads TGTGCCAGCAGCCTCGCAAGAGAACAGGGGGCAAGGGGTGGCTACACCTTC. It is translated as CASSLAREQGARGGYTF.

The chain's CDR3 is CASSIGGLYEQYF. The DNA for the CDR3 is TGTGCCAGTAGTATAGGGGGACTCTACGAGCAGTACTTC. The chain employs TRBV19 and TRBJ2-7, with TRBD2 as a possible D gene (6 bases). V gave up 1 base and J gave up 3 bases, with 7 bases separating them. The CDR3 sequence is 13 residues long. Germline loops: CDR1 LNHDA, CDR2 SQIVND (reference sequence).

The CDR3 DNA sequence: TGTGCCAGTCAGGAGGGTGGCTACACCTTC. This codes for CASQEGGYTF. The gene calls are TRBV6-5 and TRBJ1-2; D not certain. Germline values: CDR1 MNHEY, CDR2 SVGAGI. V was shortened by 9 bases and J by 7 bases, with 9 bases between the two germline ends. The CDR3 has 10 amino acids.

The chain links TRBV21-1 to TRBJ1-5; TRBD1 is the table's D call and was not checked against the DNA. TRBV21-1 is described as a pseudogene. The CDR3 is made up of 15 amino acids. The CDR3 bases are TGTGCCAGCAGCGCCAGGGGGTATAGCAATCAGCCCCAGCATTTT. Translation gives CASSARGYSNQPQHF.